This is a list of T cell receptor beta chains from one sample in a study of blood T cell repertoires in COVID-19. Libraries were prepared by immunoSEQ multiplex PCR; TCRdb keeps only in-frame clonotypes and omits some of them. There are about 120,000 clones in the sample; around 82% occur only once, and roughly 12% lies in the top ten. The sample consisted of peripheral blood. These TCRs come from a human donor in a cohort sampled during active COVID-19. Each CDR3 is given without its conserved first and last residue. Each record gives: V gene, J gene, CDR3 protein.

V: TRBV5-4; J: TRBJ1-1; CDR3: ASTGRDRVMNTEAF
V: TRBV12-3/TRBV12-4; J: TRBJ2-7; CDR3: ASSLVYKGEQY
V: TRBV5-6; J: TRBJ2-2; CDR3: ASSLTSGGRTGELF
V: TRBV19; J: TRBJ1-5; CDR3: ASSPQGNQPQH
V: TRBV7-9; J: TRBJ1-6; CDR3: ASRTTGANSPLH
V: TRBV20-1; J: TRBJ1-1; CDR3: SASGDRGTEAF
V: TRBV7-9; J: TRBJ1-2; CDR3: ASRTTGYGYT
V: TRBV6-2/TRBV6-3; J: TRBJ1-5; CDR3: ASSYGTGWGVRNQPQH
V: TRBV7-9; J: TRBJ2-7; CDR3: ASSFHSSYEQY
V: TRBV6-5; J: TRBJ2-7; CDR3: ASSYSRRGLYEQY
V: TRBV18; J: TRBJ2-1; CDR3: ASSPPAGGRRGEQF
V: TRBV4-2; J: TRBJ2-3; CDR3: ASSSTSRNTDTQY